This T cell receptor beta chain stems from a study of blood T cell repertoires in COVID-19. Study overall: Samples taken during acute and convalescent COVID-19 were collected in the United States, Italy and Spain.

Clones were read by immunoSEQ multiplex PCR, and TCRdb kept only the in-frame ones, dropping some. Here the sample spans tens of thousands of clones, about 86% being singletons. Germline V CDR1 and CDR2: GTSNPN, SVGIG (reference sequence). CDR3 length equals 13 residues. V was shortened by 0 bases and J by 6 bases, with 8 bases between the two germline ends. This chain links TRBV30 with TRBJ2-2; the D gene is possibly TRBD2 (5 bases). This TCR was sampled from a man between 60 and 75 years old with acute or convalescent COVID-19. Sample: peripheral blood. In DNA, the CDR3 is TGTGCCTGGAGTGTATACGGGGCCGGGGAGCTGTTTTTT. Its translation is CAWSVYGAGELFF.